This paragraph covers one TCR beta chain sequence. Its antigen is still unknown. The sample originates from a study of post-analysis software for immune sequencing data. Broader study findings: Controls had lower frequencies than patients of five TRBV segments, which included TRBV5-6, TRBV5-1 and TRBV20-1.

The authors incorporated unique molecular identifiers into the TCR beta cDNA libraries. TCRdb reanalysed the PCR reads using MiXCR and keeps one entry per CDR3 protein. The sample shows approximately 730,000 distinct CDR3 sequences, around 46% of them seen only once. The CDR3 extends over 13 amino acids. V gave up 4 bases and J gave up 8 bases, with 13 bases separating them. Germline V gene data show CDR1 as SGDLS and CDR2 as YYNGEE. This receptor was obtained from a girl aged 10-17 years with multiple sclerosis. Sequenced sample: blood. This rearrangement joins TRBV9 to TRBJ2-1; D remains ambiguous. DNA for the CDR3: TGTGCCAGCAGCCAACTCGGTAGCCATGAGCAGTTCTTC. This codes for CASSQLGSHEQFF.